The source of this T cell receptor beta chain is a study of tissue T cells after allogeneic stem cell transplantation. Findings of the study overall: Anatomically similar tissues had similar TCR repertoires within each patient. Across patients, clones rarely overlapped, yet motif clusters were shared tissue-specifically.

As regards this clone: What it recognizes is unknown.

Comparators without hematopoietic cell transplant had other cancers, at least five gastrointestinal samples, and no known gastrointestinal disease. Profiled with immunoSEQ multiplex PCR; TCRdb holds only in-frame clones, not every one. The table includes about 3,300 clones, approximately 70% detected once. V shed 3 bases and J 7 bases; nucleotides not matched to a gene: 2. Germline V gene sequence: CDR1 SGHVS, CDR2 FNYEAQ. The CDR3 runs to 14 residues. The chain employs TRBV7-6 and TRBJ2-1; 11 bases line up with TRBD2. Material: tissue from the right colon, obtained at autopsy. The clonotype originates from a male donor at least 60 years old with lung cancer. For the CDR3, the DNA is TGTGCCAGCAGCTTGGGGACTAGCGGAAATGAGCAGTTCTTC. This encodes CASSLGTSGNEQFF.